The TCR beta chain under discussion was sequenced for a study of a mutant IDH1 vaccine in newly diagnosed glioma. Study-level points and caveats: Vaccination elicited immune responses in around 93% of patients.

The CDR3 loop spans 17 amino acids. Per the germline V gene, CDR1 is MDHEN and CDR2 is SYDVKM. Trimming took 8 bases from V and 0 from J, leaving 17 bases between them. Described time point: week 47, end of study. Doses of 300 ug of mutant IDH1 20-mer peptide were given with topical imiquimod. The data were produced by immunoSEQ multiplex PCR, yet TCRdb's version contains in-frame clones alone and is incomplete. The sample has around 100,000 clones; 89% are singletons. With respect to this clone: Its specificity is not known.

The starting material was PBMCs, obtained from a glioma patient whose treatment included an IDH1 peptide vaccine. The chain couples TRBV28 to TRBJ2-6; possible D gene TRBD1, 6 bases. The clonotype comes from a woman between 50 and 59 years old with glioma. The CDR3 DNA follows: TGTGCCAGCGGATCGGGGACACCCCTCTCTGGGGCCAACGTCCTGACTTTC. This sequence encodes CASGSGTPLSGANVLTF.